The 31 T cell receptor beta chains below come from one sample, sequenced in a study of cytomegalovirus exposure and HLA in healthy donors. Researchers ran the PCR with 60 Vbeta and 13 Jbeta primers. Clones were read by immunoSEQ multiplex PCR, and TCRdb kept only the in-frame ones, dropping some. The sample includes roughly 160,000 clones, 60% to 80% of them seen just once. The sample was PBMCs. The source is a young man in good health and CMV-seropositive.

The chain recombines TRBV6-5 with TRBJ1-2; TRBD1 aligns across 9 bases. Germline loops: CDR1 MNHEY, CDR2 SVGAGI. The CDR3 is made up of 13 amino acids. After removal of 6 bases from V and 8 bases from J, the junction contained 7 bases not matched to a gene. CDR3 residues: CASSSGTGFGYTF. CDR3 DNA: TGTGCCAGCAGCTCCGGGACAGGGTTCGGCTACACCTTC.

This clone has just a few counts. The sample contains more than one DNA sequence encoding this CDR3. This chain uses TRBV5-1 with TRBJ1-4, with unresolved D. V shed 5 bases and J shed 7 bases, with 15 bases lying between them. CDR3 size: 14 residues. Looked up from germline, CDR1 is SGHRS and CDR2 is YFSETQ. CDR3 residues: CASSLQGGGEKLFF. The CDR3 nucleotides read TGCGCCAGCAGTTTACAAGGCGGTGGTGAAAAACTGTTTTTT.

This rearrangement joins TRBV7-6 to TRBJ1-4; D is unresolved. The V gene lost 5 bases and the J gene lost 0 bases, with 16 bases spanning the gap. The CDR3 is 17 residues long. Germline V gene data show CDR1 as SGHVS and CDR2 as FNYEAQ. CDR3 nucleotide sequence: TGTGCCAGCAGCCCAGAGGGCGGACCTGCAACTAATGAAAAACTGTTTTTT. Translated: CASSPEGGPATNEKLFF.

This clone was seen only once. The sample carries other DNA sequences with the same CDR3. CDR3 loop: CASSLTGISYEQYF. The DNA of the CDR3 is TGCGCCAGCAGCTTGACAGGGATCTCCTACGAGCAGTACTTC. The J gene is TRBJ2-7, the V gene TRBV5-1; TRBD1 might be the D (6 bases). V dropped 1 base and J dropped 0 bases, with 8 bases sitting between them. Germline V gene lookup returns CDR1 SGHRS and CDR2 YFSETQ. This CDR3 is 14 amino acids long. Using reference TRBV5-1 and TRBJ2-7 for the parts outside the CDR3, the full variable domain is KAGVTQTPRYLIKTRGQQVTLSCSPISGHRSVSWYQQTPGQGLQFLFEYFSETQRNKGNFPGRFSGRQFSNSRSEMNVSTLELGDSALYLCASSLTGISYEQYFGPGTRLTVT.

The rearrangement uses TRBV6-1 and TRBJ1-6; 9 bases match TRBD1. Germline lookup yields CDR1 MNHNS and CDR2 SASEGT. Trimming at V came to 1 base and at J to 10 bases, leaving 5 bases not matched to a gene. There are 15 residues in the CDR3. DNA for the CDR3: TGTGCCAGCAGTGAAGACACAGGGGGCAACTCACCCCTCCACTTT. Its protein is CASSEDTGGNSPLHF.

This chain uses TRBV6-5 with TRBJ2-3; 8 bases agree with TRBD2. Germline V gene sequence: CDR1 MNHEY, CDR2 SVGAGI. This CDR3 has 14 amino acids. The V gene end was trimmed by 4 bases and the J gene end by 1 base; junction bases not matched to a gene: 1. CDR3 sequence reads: CASSFSGGTDTQYF. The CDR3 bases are TGTGCCAGCAGTTTTAGCGGGGGCACAGATACGCAGTATTTT.

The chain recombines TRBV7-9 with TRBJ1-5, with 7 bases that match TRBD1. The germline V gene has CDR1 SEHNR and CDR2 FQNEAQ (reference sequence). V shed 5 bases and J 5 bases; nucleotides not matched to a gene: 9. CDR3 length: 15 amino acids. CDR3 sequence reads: CASSPGTVPDQPQHF. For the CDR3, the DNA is TGTGCCAGCAGCCCAGGGACAGTTCCCGATCAGCCCCAGCATTTT.

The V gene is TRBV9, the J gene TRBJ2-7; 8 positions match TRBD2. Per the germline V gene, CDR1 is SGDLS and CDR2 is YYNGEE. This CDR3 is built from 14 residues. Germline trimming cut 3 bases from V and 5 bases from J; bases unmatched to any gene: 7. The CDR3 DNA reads TGTGCCAGCAGCGCGAGGGCGGGGGGCAACGAGCAGTACTTC. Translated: CASSARAGGNEQYF.

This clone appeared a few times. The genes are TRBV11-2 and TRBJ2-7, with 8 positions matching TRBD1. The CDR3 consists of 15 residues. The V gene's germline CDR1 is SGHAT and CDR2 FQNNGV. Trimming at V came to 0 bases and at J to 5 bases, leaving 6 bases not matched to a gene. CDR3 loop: CASSLEAGGFHEQYF. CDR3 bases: TGTGCCAGCAGCTTAGAGGCAGGGGGCTTCCACGAGCAGTACTTC.

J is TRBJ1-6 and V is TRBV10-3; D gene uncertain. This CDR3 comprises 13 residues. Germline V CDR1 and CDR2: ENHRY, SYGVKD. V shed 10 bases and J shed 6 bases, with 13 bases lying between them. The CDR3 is CATKREPNSPLHF. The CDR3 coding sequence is TGTGCCACGAAGCGGGAGCCTAATTCACCCCTCCACTTT.

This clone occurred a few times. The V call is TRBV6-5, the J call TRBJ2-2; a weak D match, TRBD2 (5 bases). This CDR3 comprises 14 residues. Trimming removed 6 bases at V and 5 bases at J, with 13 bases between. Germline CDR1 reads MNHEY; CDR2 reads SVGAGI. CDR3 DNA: TGTGCCAGCAGGCCGGGAAAATTTACCGGGGAGCTGTTTTTT. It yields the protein CASRPGKFTGELFF.

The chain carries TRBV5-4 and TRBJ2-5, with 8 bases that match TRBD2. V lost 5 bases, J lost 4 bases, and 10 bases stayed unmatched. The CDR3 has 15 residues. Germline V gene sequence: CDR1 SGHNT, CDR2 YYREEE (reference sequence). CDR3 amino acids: CASSPISGVGETQYF. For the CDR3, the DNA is TGTGCCAGCAGTCCGATTAGCGGGGTAGGAGAGACCCAGTACTTC.

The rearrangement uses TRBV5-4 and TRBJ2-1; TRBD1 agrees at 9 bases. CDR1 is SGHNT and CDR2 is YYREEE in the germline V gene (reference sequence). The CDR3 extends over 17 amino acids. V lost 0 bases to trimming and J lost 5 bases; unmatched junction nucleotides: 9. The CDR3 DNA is TGTGCCAGCAGCTTGGAGGACGGGGACAGGGAAGACAATGAGCAGTTCTTC. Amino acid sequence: CASSLEDGDREDNEQFF.

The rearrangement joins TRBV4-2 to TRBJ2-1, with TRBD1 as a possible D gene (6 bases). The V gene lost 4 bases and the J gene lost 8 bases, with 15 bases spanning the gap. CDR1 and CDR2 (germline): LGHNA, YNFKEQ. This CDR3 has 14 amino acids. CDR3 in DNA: TGTGCCAGCAGCCCCGGGACAAATACGGATGAGCAGTTCTTC. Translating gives CASSPGTNTDEQFF.

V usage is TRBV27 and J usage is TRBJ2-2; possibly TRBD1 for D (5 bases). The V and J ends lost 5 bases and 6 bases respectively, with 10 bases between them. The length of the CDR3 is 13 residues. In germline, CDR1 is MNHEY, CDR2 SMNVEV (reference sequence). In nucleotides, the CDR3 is TGTGCCAGCAGTCTCTTAGGGGCCGGGGAGCTGTTTTTT. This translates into CASSLLGAGELFF.

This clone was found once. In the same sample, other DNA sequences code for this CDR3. CDR3 sequence reads: CASSQGQIYEQYF. CDR3 sequence (DNA): TGTGCCAGCAGCCAAGGACAGATCTACGAGCAGTACTTC. The V gene is TRBV28, the J gene TRBJ2-7; D perhaps matches TRBD1 (6 bases). The ends were cut back, 6 bases at V and 3 bases at J, with 12 bases in the middle. CDR3 size: 13 residues. In germline, CDR1 is MDHEN, CDR2 SYDVKM.

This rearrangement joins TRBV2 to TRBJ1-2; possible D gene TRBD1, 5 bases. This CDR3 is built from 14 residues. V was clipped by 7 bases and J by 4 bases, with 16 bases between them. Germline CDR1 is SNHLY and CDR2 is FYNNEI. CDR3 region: CASIPGTQVYGYTF. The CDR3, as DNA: TGTGCCAGCATCCCCGGGACTCAAGTCTATGGCTACACCTTC.

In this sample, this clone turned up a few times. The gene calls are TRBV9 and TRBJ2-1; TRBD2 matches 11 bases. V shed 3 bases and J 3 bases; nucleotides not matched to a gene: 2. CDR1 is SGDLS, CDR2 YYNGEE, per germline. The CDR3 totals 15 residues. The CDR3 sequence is CASSETSGVYNEQFF. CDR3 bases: TGTGCCAGCAGCGAGACTAGCGGGGTCTACAATGAGCAGTTCTTC.

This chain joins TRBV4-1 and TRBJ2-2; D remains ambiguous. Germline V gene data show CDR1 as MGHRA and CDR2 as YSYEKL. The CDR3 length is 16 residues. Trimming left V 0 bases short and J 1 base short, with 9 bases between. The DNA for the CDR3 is TGCGCCAGCAGCCAAGAACCCTATGAGAACACCGGGGAGCTGTTTTTT. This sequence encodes CASSQEPYENTGELFF.

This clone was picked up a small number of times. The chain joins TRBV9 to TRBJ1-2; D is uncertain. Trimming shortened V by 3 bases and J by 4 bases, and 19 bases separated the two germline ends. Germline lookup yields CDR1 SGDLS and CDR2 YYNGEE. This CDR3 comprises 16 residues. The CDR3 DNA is TGTGCCAGCAGCGGGTCCACGGCGGAAAGATCCTATGGCTACACCTTC. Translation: CASSGSTAERSYGYTF.

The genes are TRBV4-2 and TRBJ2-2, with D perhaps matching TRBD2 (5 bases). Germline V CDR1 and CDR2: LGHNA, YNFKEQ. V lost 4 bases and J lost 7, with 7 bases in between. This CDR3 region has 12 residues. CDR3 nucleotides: TGTGCCAGCAGCCGAGCGGACGGGGAGCTGTTTTTT. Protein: CASSRADGELFF.

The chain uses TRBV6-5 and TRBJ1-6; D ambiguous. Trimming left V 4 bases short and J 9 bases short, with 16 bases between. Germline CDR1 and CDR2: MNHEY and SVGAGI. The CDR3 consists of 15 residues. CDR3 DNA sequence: TGTGCCAGCAGTTTCGTGGTGAGGATTGGTTCACCCCTCCACTTT. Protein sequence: CASSFVVRIGSPLHF.

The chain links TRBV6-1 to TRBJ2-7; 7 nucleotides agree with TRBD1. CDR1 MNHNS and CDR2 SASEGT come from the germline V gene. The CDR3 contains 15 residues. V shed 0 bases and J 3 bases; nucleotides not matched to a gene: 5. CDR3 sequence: CASSEAGQGVYEQYF. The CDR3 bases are TGTGCCAGCAGTGAAGCAGGCCAGGGGGTCTACGAGCAGTACTTC.

The CDR3 sequence: CAWSVYSTDTQYF. For the CDR3, the DNA is TGTGCCTGGAGTGTATATAGCACAGATACGCAGTATTTT. This sequence joins TRBV30 and TRBJ2-3; D unresolved. The germline CDR1 and CDR2 sequences are GTSNPN and SVGIG (reference sequence). Trimming removed 0 bases at V and 0 bases at J, with 4 bases between. This CDR3 is built from 13 residues.

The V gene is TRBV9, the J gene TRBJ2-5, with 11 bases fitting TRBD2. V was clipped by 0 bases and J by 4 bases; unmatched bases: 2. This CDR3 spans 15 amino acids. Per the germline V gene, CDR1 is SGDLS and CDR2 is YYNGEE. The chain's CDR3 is CASSVGLAGGETQYF. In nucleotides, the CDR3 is TGTGCCAGCAGCGTAGGTCTAGCGGGGGGAGAGACCCAGTACTTC.

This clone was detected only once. The CDR3 DNA is TGTGCCAGCAGTCCTATAGCGGGGGGGGTTGAGCAGTTCTTC. Translation gives CASSPIAGGVEQFF. The V gene is TRBV2, the J gene TRBJ2-1; 11 positions agree with TRBD2. CDR3 length: 14 amino acids. Losses at the gene ends were 5 bases for V and 9 bases for J; bases not matched to a gene: 6. The germline V gene encodes CDR1 SNHLY and CDR2 FYNNEI.

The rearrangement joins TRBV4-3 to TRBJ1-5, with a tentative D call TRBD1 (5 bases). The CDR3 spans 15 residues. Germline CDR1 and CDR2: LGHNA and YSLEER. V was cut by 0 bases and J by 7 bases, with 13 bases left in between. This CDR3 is CASSQEIGAGQPQHF. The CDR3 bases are TGCGCCAGCAGCCAAGAGATAGGGGCTGGACAGCCCCAGCATTTT.

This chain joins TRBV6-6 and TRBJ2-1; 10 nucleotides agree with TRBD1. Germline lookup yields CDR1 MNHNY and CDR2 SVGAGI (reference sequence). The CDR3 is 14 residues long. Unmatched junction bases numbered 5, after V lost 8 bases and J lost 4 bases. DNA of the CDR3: TGTGCCAGCTCAGGACAGGGGGAGTACAATGAGCAGTTCTTC. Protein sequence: CASSGQGEYNEQFF.

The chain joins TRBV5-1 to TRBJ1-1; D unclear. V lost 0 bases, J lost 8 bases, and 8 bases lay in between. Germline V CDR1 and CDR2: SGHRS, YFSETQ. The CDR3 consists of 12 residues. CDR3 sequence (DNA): TGCGCCAGCAGCTTGGAGGAGTCGGAAGCTTTCTTT. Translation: CASSLEESEAFF.

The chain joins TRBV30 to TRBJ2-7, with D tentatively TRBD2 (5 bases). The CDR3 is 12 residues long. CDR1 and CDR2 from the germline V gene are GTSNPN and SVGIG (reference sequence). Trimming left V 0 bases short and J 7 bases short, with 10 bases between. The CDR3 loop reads CAWSVGSGEQYF. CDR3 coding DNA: TGTGCCTGGAGTGTAGGGTCGGGGGAGCAGTACTTC.

This CDR3 is CASRDRDGTEAFF. The CDR3 coding sequence is TGCGCCAGCAGGGACAGGGATGGCACTGAAGCTTTCTTT. This chain connects TRBV10-1 to TRBJ1-1; 8 bases are a match to TRBD1. Germline V CDR1 and CDR2: WNHNN, SYGVQD (reference sequence). The J segment lost 4 bases and the V segment lost 6 bases, leaving 4 bases of the junction unmatched. This CDR3 contains 13 residues.